This T cell receptor beta chain was retrieved from a study of blood T cells in healthy people across ages. Germline loops: CDR1 SGHKS, CDR2 YYEKEE (reference sequence). This CDR3 contains 15 residues. V shed 0 bases and J shed 1 base, with 10 bases lying between them. The sample holds many counts of this clonotype. The use of a sample-barcoded 5' primer and a J-beta primer mix characterized a second PCR of about 7 to 12 cycles. A minimum of 2.5 million CDR3-containing paired-end reads was obtained for each sample. TCRdb ran MiXCR on the 5' RACE reads and lists one entry per CDR3 protein. The sample records more than 800,000 distinct CDR3 sequences, more than 25% being singletons.

The sequencing input was blood. The source is a woman of 80 years or more in good health. This sequence joins TRBV5-5 and TRBJ1-2; D uncertain. The DNA for the CDR3 is TGTGCCAGCAGCTTGGGGGCAGAACTTAACTATGGCTACACCTTC. This codes for CASSLGAELNYGYTF. Filled out from reference TRBV5-5 and TRBJ1-2, the complete variable domain reads DAGVTQSPTHLIKTRGQQVTLRCSPISGHKSVSWYQQVLGQGPQFIFQYYEKEERGRGNFPDRFSARQFPNYSSELNVNALLLGDSALYLCASSLGAELNYGYTFGSGTRLTVV.